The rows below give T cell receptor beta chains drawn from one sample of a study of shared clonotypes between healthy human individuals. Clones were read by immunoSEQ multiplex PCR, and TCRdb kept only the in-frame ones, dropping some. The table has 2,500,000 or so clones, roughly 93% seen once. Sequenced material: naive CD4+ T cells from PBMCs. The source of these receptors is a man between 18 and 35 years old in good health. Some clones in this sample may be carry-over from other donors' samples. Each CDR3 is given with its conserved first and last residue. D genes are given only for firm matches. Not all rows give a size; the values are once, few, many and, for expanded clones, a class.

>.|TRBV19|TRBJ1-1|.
TGTGCCAGTAGCCACCGGGGGTTCCAGGTGTTCACTGAAGCTTTCTTT
CASSHRGFQVFTEAFF
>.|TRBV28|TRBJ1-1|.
TGTGCCAGCAGTTACAACAGTAAAGCTTTCTTT
CASSYNSKAFF
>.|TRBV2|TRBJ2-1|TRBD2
TGTGCCAGCAGTGCGGGGGGGTCGTCCTACAATGAGCAGTTCTTC
CASSAGGSSYNEQFF
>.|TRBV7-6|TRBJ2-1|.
TGTGCCAGCAGCAACAGGGCCCAAGCGGTCTACAATGAGCAGTTCTTC
CASSNRAQAVYNEQFF
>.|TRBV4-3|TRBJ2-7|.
TGCGCCAGCAGCGCTAGCCAGGACGCCTACGAGCAGTACTTC
CASSASQDAYEQYF
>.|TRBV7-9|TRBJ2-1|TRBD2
TGTGCCAGCAGCTCTTACGGGACTAGCGGCCACAATGAGCAGTTCTTC
CASSSYGTSGHNEQFF
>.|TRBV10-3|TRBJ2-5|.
TGTGCCATCAGTTCTCCCCCGGGAACAACGGGCGAGACCCAGTACTTC
CAISSPPGTTGETQYF
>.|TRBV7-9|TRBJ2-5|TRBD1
TGTGCCAGCAGCTTTTTCAGGGGGAAGGGCCAGTACTTC
CASSFFRGKGQYF
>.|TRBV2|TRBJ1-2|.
TGTGCCAGCAGTGAAGGATGGAGTCATGGCTACACCTTC
CASSEGWSHGYTF
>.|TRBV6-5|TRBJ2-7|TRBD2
TGTGCCAGCAGTTACCTTCTAGCGGGACGATCCTACGAGCAGTACTTC
CASSYLLAGRSYEQYF
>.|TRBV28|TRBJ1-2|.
TGTGCCAGCAGCCCATCTTCGTGGGGAAGGGGTTGGGGCTACACCTTC
CASSPSSWGRGWGYTF
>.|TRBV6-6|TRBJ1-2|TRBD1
TGTGCCAGCAGTAAGGGACAGGTAGTATCGTATGGCTACACCTTC
CASSKGQVVSYGYTF
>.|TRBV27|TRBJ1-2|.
TGTGCCAGCAGTTTCTCCGGCGGACGGACCTATGGCTACACCTTC
CASSFSGGRTYGYTF
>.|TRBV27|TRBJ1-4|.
TGTGCCAGCAGTTTCGGACTGTTTTTT
CASSFGLFF
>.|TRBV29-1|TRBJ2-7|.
TGCAGCACCCTCGGACAGAGCTACGAGCAGTACTTC
CSTLGQSYEQYF
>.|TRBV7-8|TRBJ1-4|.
TGTGCCAGCAGCTTAGATAATCTGGGAGAAAAACTGTTTTTT
CASSLDNLGEKLFF
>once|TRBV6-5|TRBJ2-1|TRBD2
TGTGCCAGCAGTTCCCCGGGACTACTGGAAGAGCAGTTCTTC
CASSSPGLLEEQFF
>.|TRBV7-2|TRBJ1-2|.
TGTGCCGTGGAAGTCAACTATGGCTACACCTTC
CAVEVNYGYTF
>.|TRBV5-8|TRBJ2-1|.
TGTGCCAGCAGCCGCAAGGGGGGGATCTCCTACAATGAGCAGTTCTTC
CASSRKGGISYNEQFF
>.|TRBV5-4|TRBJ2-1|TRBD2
TGTGCCAGCAGCCCGCGTGGAGTTTGGGGGGGATTCTACAATGAGCAGTTCTTC
CASSPRGVWGGFYNEQFF
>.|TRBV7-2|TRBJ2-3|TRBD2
TGTGCCAGCAGCTCGTCGGGGGGTACGCAGTATTTT
CASSSSGGTQYF
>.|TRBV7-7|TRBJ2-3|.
TGTGCCAGCAGCGGCCGTGGGGGGACGCAGTATTTT
CASSGRGGTQYF
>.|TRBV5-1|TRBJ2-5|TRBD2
TGCGCCAGCAGACTAGCGCTGAACCAAGAGACCCAGTACTTC
CASRLALNQETQYF
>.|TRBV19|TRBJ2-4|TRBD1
TGTGCCAGTAGTACCGGGACAGATCTAGCCAAAAACATTCAGTACTTC
CASSTGTDLAKNIQYF
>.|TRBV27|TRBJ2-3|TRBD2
TGTGCCAGCAGTTGGACTAGCGGTAGCACAGATACGCAGTATTTT
CASSWTSGSTDTQYF
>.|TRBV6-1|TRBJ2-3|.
TGTGCCAGCAGTGATCCGCGAGAGACAGATACGCAGTATTTT
CASSDPRETDTQYF
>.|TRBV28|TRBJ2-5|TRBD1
TGTGCCAGCAGTCCAGGACAGGGGGCCGTCGAAGAGACCCAGTACTTC
CASSPGQGAVEETQYF
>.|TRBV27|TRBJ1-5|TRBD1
TGTGCCAGCAGTTGCTTTTTTTTGTTGGGACAGGGGGACCTTAGCAATCAGCCCCAGCATTTT
CASSCFFLLGQGDLSNQPQHF
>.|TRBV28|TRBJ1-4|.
TGTGCCAGCAGTCCTACGGGGATGGCCTTTGGAAAACTGTTTTTT
CASSPTGMAFGKLFF
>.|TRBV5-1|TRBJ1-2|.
TGCGCCAGCAGCTTGGCTAGCGGGCTTGACGGCTACACCTTC
CASSLASGLDGYTF
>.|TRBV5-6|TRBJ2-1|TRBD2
TGTGCCAGCAGCTTGAGGTTGATAGCGGGGTACAATGAGCAGTTCTTC
CASSLRLIAGYNEQFF
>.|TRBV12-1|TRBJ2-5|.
TGTGCCAGCAGCCAACTTAAGCCGGAGACCCAGTACTTC
CASSQLKPETQYF
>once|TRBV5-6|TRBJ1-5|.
TGTGCCAGCAGCGTACTGGGTGGGGGGCAAAATCAGCCCCAGCATTTT
CASSVLGGGQNQPQHF
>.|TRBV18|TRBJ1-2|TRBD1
TGTGCCAGCTCAGGGGCGGACAGGGGATATGGCTACACCTTC
CASSGADRGYGYTF
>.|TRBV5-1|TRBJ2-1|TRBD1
TGCGCCAGCAGCATGACAGGGGAGCCCTACAATGAGCAGTTCTTC
CASSMTGEPYNEQFF
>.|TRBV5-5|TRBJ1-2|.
TGTGCCAGCAGTTCTAGGACAGAAGGCACGAATGGCTACACCTTC
CASSSRTEGTNGYTF
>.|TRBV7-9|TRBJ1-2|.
TGTGCCAGCAGCTTAGCGATACAGCCTACAATTCCTAACTATGGCTACACCTTC
CASSLAIQPTIPNYGYTF
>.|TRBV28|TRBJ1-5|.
TGTGCCAGCAGGCCCGACAAGTATCAGCCCCAGCATTTT
CASRPDKYQPQHF
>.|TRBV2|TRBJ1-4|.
TGTGCCAGCAGTTCGACATGGACGGCGAGAAAACTGTTTTTT
CASSSTWTARKLFF
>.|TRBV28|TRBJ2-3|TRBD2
TGTGCCAGCAGAATAGCGGGAGGGGCGCAATTGATCACAGATACGCAGTATTTT
CASRIAGGAQLITDTQYF
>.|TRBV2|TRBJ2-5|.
TGTGCCAGCGGCGGGAACCTACAAGAGACCCAGTACTTC
CASGGNLQETQYF
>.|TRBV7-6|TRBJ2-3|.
TGTGCCAGCAGCTTAGCGGGGGGCGGGAGCACAGATACGCAGTATTTT
CASSLAGGGSTDTQYF
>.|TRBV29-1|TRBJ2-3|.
TGCAGCGCACCCCCGGAGGGGACCGGGGTAGGGCAGTATTTT
CSAPPEGTGVGQYF
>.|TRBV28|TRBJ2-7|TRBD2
TGTGCCAGCAGGAAAGCGGGGTCCTACGAGCAGTACTTC
CASRKAGSYEQYF
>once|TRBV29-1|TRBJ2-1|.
TGCAGCGTCGGTTGGACCAATGAGCAGTTCTTC
CSVGWTNEQFF
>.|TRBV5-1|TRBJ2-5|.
TGCGCCAGCGGGGGGCAGGGAGAGACCCAGTACTTC
CASGGQGETQYF
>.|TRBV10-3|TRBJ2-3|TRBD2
TGTGCCATCAAGAGCGGGGGGGTGGAGCGGGAGGGCCGCGGAGATACGCAGTATTTT
CAIKSGGVEREGRGDTQYF
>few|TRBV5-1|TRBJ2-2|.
TGCGCCAGCAGCTTCGGACGGCTCAACACCGGGGAGCTGTTTTTT
CASSFGRLNTGELFF
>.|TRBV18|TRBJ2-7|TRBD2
TGTGCCAGCTCACCACAGCCTAGCGGGAGGGGATTCCCCTACGAGCAGTACTTC
CASSPQPSGRGFPYEQYF
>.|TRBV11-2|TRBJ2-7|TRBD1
TGTGCCAGCAGCTTAGGACAGGGGAGAGGCGAGCAGTACTTC
CASSLGQGRGEQYF
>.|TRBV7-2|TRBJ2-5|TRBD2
TGTGCCAGCAGCCCAGGGAGGGAAGAGACCCAGTACTTC
CASSPGREETQYF
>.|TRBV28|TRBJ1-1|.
TGTGCCACTCTCCGTCAGGCTGAAGCTTTCTTT
CATLRQAEAFF
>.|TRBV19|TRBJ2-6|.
TGTGCCAGTAGTATAGGTGGGGCCAACGTCCTGACTTTC
CASSIGGANVLTF
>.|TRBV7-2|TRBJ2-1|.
TGTGCCAGCAGCTCCGATTACCGCTCCTACAATGAGCAGTTCTTC
CASSSDYRSYNEQFF
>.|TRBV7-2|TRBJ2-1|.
TGTGCCAGCACCCACGGGGGTAGCTCTTTCTATGAGCAGTTCTTC
CASTHGGSSFYEQFF